This T cell receptor (beta chain) is from a study of cytomegalovirus exposure and HLA in healthy donors (dated by TCRdb to 2015 to 2018). About the study as a whole: According to an earlier analysis of 450 to 650 of the donors, 150 million to 200 million T cells yielded 117 million unique TCR beta sequences and more than 250 Gb of sequence data. Besides the first cohort of 500 to 700 subjects, a separate validation cohort made up of 120 different subjects was used. Every repertoire in the discovery cohort had been generated on one and the same sequencing platform. About five DR-DQ haplotypes were treated as single units for association and clustering because of strong linkage in the cohort. Donor age, sex, ethnicity and CMV serostatus were compiled together with the repertoire data. The T cell repertoires of around 730 subjects were profiled by immunosequencing and related to cytomegalovirus serostatus. The study was designed to test whether signatures of past pathogen exposure could be identified by cataloging public T cell receptors. The study combined high-throughput TCR immunosequencing, statistical association of individual TCRs with disease status, and machine learning to predict cytomegalovirus infection status. Among almost 400 genotyped donors of the cohort, an average of roughly 240,000 unique TCR beta nucleotide sequences were sequenced per donor, about a sixth of them non-productive. An early release that covered about 600 HLA-typed donors contained approximately 300 gigabases of sequencing data and around 85 million unique TCR sequences. In a later analysis, previously published TCR beta repertoires from about 640 donors were re-analyzed and high-resolution HLA genotyping was added so that TCR occurrence patterns could be studied. The genetic ancestry cluster associated with self-reported Caucasian donors included around 76% of the 398 genotyped donors. HLA typing included class I and class II loci at four-digit resolution. Rather than using new phenotypic data, the later analysis identified candidate immune exposures from TCR beta sequences and from how often those sequences occurred across donors. Genome-wide SNP genotypes for about 60% of the 666 donors were used in a later genetic analysis, which treated that subset as a discovery cohort. The number of typed donors differed by locus: about 629-640 for A, B, C, DRB1 and DQB1; 522 for DQA1; roughly 600 for DPA1; and about 470 for DPB1. An earlier analysis of several hundred of the donors used high-throughput TCR beta sequencing to judge whether each TCR beta V gene segment behaved as functional or pseudogenic.

General study outcomes and caveats: According to a later analysis, TCR association rates differed among HLA loci, with DRB1 alleles showing the most associated TCRs and HLA-C alleles showing the fewest. Because the 87-base-pair reads could not distinguish some IMGT-functional V segments, including TRBV6-2 and TRBV6-3, those segments were excluded. In vitro tests confirmed that a few of the cytomegalovirus-associated TCR beta chains recognize cytomegalovirus antigens. A cluster of highly shared sequence variants was judged likely to represent a technical artifact of the sequencing pipeline. According to a later analysis, parvovirus B19, influenza, CMV and Epstein-Barr virus appeared linked to several top co-occurrence clusters. HLA typing was unavailable for some donors at each locus, so association tests used only the typed subset. Assigning TCR associations to individual alleles was difficult when HLA alleles, especially DR and DQ, strongly co-occurred. While some public TCRs were present in many individuals, most TCR sequences turned up only very rarely across donors. Linkage disequilibrium might explain the correlated functional status among segregating V segments, but an unknown experimental factor could not be excluded. In the study, around 150 TCR beta chains were listed as associated with cytomegalovirus. The earlier analysis of almost 600 of the donors excluded 15 to 20 rarely observed V segments, including chromosome 9 orphons, because counts were too low. This cohort had only TCR beta chains sequenced, and the lack of alpha or paired-chain data limited which features could be detected. At a false discovery rate of 0.05, a later analysis linked some 18,000 TCR beta sequences to specific HLA alleles. According to a later genetic analysis, donors in an Asian-associated ancestry cluster had fewer N-insertions in productive TCRs than the approximately 610-donor mean. According to the authors, the approach could potentially be generalized to other disease states and immunological phenotypes. In an earlier analysis of 500 to 650 of the donors, most TCR beta V segments appeared in productive rearrangements about 90% or about 30% of the time, broadly matching IMGT annotations. CMV serostatus was the only immune exposure information available for the cohort. An association between a missense DCLRE1C variant and V-gene and J-gene trimming of TCR beta chains was found in a later genetic analysis and replicated in an independent cohort. A later analysis found that most CMV-associated TCR beta chains appeared HLA-restricted, with HLA associations seemingly driven largely by CMV exposure. Roughly uniform sequencing depth across donors was assumed in presence/absence analyses, although this assumption may not hold. In a later analysis, HLA-associated TCR beta chains were found to be more clonally expanded and to have lower generation probabilities than equally common non-associated chains. Cytomegalovirus status was reported to be diagnosed by the classifier with high specificity and sensitivity in both the original and validation cohorts. A further reported finding was that TCR beta sequences accurately predicted the HLA-A and HLA-B alleles for most subjects in the first cohort.

CDR1 and CDR2 are read off the germline V gene as SGHDN and FVKESK. V gives up 2 bases and J gives up 0 bases, and the segment between their germline ends measures 4 bases. Spanning cysteine to phenylalanine, the CDR3 consists of 13 amino acids. Only the CDR3 DNA stays, 39 bases, in frame from base 1. With regard to this clone: What this receptor recognizes is not known. No quality values exist for individual bases; no much larger clone is one base distant.

The cohort was made up of 500 to 800 healthy bone marrow donors. At the time of sampling, every cohort member was nominally healthy, though immune exposures that went unrecorded were likely present. The donor tested CMV seronegative and was one of the 352 seronegative cohort members. A peripheral blood sample was collected from each donor, and TCR beta sequencing was performed on peripheral blood mononuclear cells. Genomic DNA was extracted from the blood cell samples with the Qiagen DNeasy Blood Extraction Kit. Libraries came from the immunoSEQ multiplex PCR assay. The multiplex PCR relied on a mix of 60 forward primers for TCR Vbeta segments and 13 reverse primers for TCR Jbeta segments. A multiplex PCR assay on genomic DNA amplified the CDR3 region of rearranged TCR beta genes. On the Illumina HiSeq System, the amplified TCR beta libraries were sequenced as 87-base-pair reads. In the source study's methods: Across the 700 or so repertoires, a later analysis counted 60 million to 90 million unique TCR beta chains, around 10 million of which were shared by at least two donors. To remove PCR and sequencing errors, raw reads were error-corrected and collapsed into unique sequences using a nearest-neighbor algorithm that merged closely related sequences. Alignment of CDR3 sequences to IMGT reference sequences was used to assign V, D and J gene segments. Each retained sequence needed at least a six-nucleotide match to both a V gene segment and a J gene segment. Rearrangements were called productive when the CDR3 lacked stop codons and stayed in frame with V and J; all others were non-productive. CDR3 was defined by IMGT convention, running from the second conserved V-encoded cysteine to the conserved J-encoded phenylalanine. The earlier analysis of about 640 of the donors excluded any sequence lacking an unambiguous match to a single V gene segment. An earlier analysis of about 600 of the donors called V segments functional above 56.7% productive rearrangements and segregating when the between-donor standard deviation exceeded 5%. A statistical classification framework was developed to diagnose cytomegalovirus status using the catalog of TCR beta chain sequences. In a later analysis, V and J genes were assigned by comparing TCR nucleotide sequences against IMGT/GENE-DB human TR gene sequences. A later analysis assigned CDR3 sequences and most-parsimonious VDJ recombination scenarios with the TCRdist pipeline. In a later analysis, each TCR beta chain was defined by its CDR3 amino acid sequence together with its V-gene family, and reads lacking a unique V-gene family were excluded. As a way to deal with suspected cross-contamination and a sequencing artifact, a later analysis dropped 450 to 600 nucleotide sequences that were highly shared and had low generation probability. In a later analysis, a clonal expansion index for each public chain was calculated from normalized within-repertoire ranks of inferred template counts. Generation probabilities in a later analysis came from a VDJ recombination model fitted to out-of-frame rearrangements, and those results were checked against IGoR. In a later analysis, TCR-TCR, TCR-HLA and TCR-CMV co-occurrence was scored with hypergeometric tests, and a repertoire-size bias correction was applied to TCR pairs. A later analysis estimated false discovery rates by permuting HLA or CMV assignments 20 times. In a later analysis, co-occurring TCRs were grouped using DBSCAN, with TCRdist sequence similarity added in when clustering inside HLA-allele-positive subsets. For co-occurrence clustering, repertoires with fewer than 30,000 or more than 120,000 public chains were excluded, along with roughly 5 repertoires with anomalous nucleotide sharing. The table comes from immuneACCESS by way of TCRdb, which keeps in-frame sequences with V and J called. Part of the clones is missing from these tables; in studies checked, under half for an unresolved V gene and the rest for unknown reasons. For V, J and clone size, that table is used; D and trimming come from the DNA. Here the sample has some 210,000 clones; around 86% occur a single time. The top ten clonotypes cover about 1.2% of the sample.

The sequence derives from a man younger than 40 in good health and CMV-seronegative. The specimen sequenced was PBMCs. The rearrangement combines TRBV14 with TRBJ1-1, with the identity of the D gene unclear. The DNA sequence is TGTGCCAGCAGCCAACTCTTGAACACTGAAGCTTTCTTT. Its coded protein is CASSQLLNTEAFF.